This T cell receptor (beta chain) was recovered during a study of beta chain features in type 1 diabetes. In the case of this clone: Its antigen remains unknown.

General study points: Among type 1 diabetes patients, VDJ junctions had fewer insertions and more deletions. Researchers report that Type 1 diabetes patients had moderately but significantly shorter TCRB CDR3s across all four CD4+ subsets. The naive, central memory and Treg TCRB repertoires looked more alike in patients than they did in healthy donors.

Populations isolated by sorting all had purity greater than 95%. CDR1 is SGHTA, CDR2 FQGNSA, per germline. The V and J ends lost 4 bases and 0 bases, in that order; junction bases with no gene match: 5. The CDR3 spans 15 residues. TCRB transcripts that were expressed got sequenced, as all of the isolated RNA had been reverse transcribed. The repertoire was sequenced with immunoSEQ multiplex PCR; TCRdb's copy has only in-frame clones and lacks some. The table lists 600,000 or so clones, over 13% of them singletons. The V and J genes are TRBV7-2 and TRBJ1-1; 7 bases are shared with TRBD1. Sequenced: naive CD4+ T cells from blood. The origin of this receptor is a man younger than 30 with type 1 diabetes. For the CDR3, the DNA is TGTGCCAGCAGCTCTCAAGGGACAGTGAACACTGAAGCTTTCTTT. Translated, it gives CASSSQGTVNTEAFF.